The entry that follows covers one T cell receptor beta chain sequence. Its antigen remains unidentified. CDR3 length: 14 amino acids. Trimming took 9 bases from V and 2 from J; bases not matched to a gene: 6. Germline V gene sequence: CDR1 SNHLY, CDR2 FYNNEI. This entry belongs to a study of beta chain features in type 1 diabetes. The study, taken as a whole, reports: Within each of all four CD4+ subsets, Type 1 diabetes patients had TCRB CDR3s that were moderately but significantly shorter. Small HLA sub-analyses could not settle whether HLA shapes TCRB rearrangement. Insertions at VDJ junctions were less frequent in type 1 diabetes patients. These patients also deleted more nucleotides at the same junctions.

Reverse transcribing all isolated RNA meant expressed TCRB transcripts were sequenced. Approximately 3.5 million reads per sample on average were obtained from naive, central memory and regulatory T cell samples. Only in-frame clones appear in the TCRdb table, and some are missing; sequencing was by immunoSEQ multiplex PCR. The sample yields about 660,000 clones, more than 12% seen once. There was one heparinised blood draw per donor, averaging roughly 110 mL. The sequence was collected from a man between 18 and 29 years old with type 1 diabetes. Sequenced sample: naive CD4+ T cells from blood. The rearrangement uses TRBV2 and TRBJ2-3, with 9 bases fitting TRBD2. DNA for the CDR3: TGTGCCAGTACCCGGACTAGCGCCACAGATACGCAGTATTTT. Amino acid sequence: CASTRTSATDTQYF.